This T cell receptor (beta chain) was sequenced in a study of blood T cell repertoires in COVID-19. How the authors handled the data: Cell counts per sample came from amplifying reference gene primers. TCRdb keeps only in-frame clones here, not all; method: immunoSEQ multiplex PCR. V, J and clone size reflect that table, while D and trimming were determined from the DNA. This sample carries under 300,000 clones, around four fifths of them seen once, and the ten largest clones take approximately 2%. CDR3 size: 13 residues. The V and J ends lost 4 bases and 0 bases respectively, with 8 bases between them. The germline gives CDR1 SGHRS, CDR2 YFSETQ. This clone was counted a single time.

The receptor's source is a man aged 25 to 40 who had recovered from COVID-19. This rearrangement joins TRBV5-1 to TRBJ2-7, with a tentative D call TRBD1 (6 bases). What was sequenced was peripheral blood. The CDR3 region is CASSRDNSYEQYF. The DNA of the CDR3 is TGCGCCAGCAGCCGGGACAACTCCTACGAGCAGTACTTC.